This is a list of T cell receptor beta chains from one sample in a study of blood T cell repertoires in COVID-19. The method was immunoSEQ multiplex PCR; TCRdb's version includes in-frame clones alone and lacks a portion of them. The sample has some 180,000 clones; roughly 77% are singletons. Sequencing was carried out using peripheral blood. The source is a woman aged 35 to 49 with COVID-19, enrolled during active disease. The CDR3 runs from the conserved cysteine through the conserved F or W. The D gene is left open where the match is weak. Where a row states a size, it is once, few, many or the class of an expanded clone; other rows omit it.

size	V	D	J	DNA	CDR3
-	TRBV5-6	TRBD1	TRBJ1-2	TGTGCCAGCAGCTTGAGTTACACAGGGGGCAGTTATGGCTACACCTTC	CASSLSYTGGSYGYTF
-	TRBV19	-	TRBJ1-2	TGTGCCAGTAACGGCAGGGCTAACTATGGCTACACCTTC	CASNGRANYGYTF
once	TRBV7-6	-	TRBJ2-1	TGTGCCAGCAGCTTACGGACTCATGGGCAGTTCTTC	CASSLRTHGQFF
-	TRBV11-2	TRBD2	TRBJ2-1	TGTGCCAGCAGCTCGGTACTCAGCGGGGGCCCGATGGAGCAGTTCTTC	CASSSVLSGGPMEQFF
-	TRBV11-2	-	TRBJ2-1	TGTGCCAGCAGCTTAGCAACCAACAGTTACAATGAGCAGTTCTTC	CASSLATNSYNEQFF
-	TRBV2	-	TRBJ1-2	TGTGCCAGCAGTGAACTGAGGGGAGGGGGTGGCTACACCTTC	CASSELRGGGGYTF
few	TRBV6-1	TRBD1	TRBJ1-1	TGTGCCAGCAGTGAGGGACAGGGAATTAAAGCTTTCTTT	CASSEGQGIKAFF
-	TRBV19	TRBD1	TRBJ2-7	TGTGCCAGTAGTATAGATCCGGGACAGGGGAGGGAGCAGTACTTC	CASSIDPGQGREQYF
many	TRBV13	-	TRBJ2-7	TGTGCCAGCAGCTTAAGGGACTTTCGGAACCCCTACGAGCAGTACTTC	CASSLRDFRNPYEQYF
few	TRBV18	TRBD1	TRBJ2-7	TGTGCCAGCTCACCCGGGCAGGGGGCTCGGGAGCAGTACTTC	CASSPGQGAREQYF
-	TRBV12-3/TRBV12-4	-	TRBJ1-2	TGTGCCAGCAGCGACAGTTTCGTGAATGGCTACACCTTC	CASSDSFVNGYTF
-	TRBV2	-	TRBJ2-7	TGTGCCAGCGAAACAAACACAGGATGGGCCGGCGAGCAGTACTTC	CASETNTGWAGEQYF
-	TRBV28	TRBD2	TRBJ2-7	TGTGCCAGCAGTTTATTGGCGGGCGCTAGCGGGGAATACGAGCAGTACTTC	CASSLLAGASGEYEQYF
-	TRBV9	-	TRBJ2-2	TGTGCCAGCAGCGAGCGACCAGCGAACACCGGGGAGCTGTTTTTT	CASSERPANTGELFF
-	TRBV7-9	-	TRBJ2-2	TGTGCCAGCAGCTTTCTGGCGCGGGAGAACACCGGGGAGCTGTTTTTT	CASSFLARENTGELFF
-	TRBV6-2/TRBV6-3	-	TRBJ2-5	TGTGCCAGCAGCAAAGGGGCGGACCAAGAGACCCAGTACTTC	CASSKGADQETQYF
few	TRBV7-2	TRBD1	TRBJ1-5	TGTGCCAGCAGCCCGGACAGGGTGCACAATCAGCCCCAGCATTTT	CASSPDRVHNQPQHF
-	TRBV6-1	-	TRBJ1-1	TGTGCCAGCAGTGACCGGAGTAGGAACACTGAAGCTTTCTTT	CASSDRSRNTEAFF
-	TRBV13	-	TRBJ2-2	TGTGCCAGCAGCCATCCCCCGGGAAACGGGGAGCTGTTTTTT	CASSHPPGNGELFF
-	TRBV7-9	TRBD2	TRBJ2-3	TGTGCCAGCAGCTTTGGACTAGCGGGGGGACCTACTAGCACAGATACGCAGTATTTT	CASSFGLAGGPTSTDTQYF
few	TRBV2	TRBD2	TRBJ2-1	TGTGCCACCCATTCTGGGGGGGACGACACTAATGAGCAGTTCTTC	CATHSGGDDTNEQFF
-	TRBV4-1	-	TRBJ2-2	TGCGCCAGCAGCCGAGACAGAACCGGGGAGCTGTTTTTT	CASSRDRTGELFF
-	TRBV5-1	-	TRBJ2-7	TGCGCCAGCAGCTTGGAGGGCGGAGGTCACGAGCAGTACTTC	CASSLEGGGHEQYF
-	TRBV4-3	-	TRBJ2-2	TGCGCCAGCAGCCAAGATCACCAGGGTTTGTCCGGGGAGCTGTTTTTT	CASSQDHQGLSGELFF
few	TRBV2	-	TRBJ2-1	TGTGCCAGCAGTGAGAAGCAACTAGAAGGTAATGAGCAGTTCTTC	CASSEKQLEGNEQFF
-	TRBV3-1/TRBV3-2	TRBD1	TRBJ1-6	TGTGCCAGCAGCCAAGATGACAGGGGCTCACCCCTCCACTTT	CASSQDDRGSPLHF